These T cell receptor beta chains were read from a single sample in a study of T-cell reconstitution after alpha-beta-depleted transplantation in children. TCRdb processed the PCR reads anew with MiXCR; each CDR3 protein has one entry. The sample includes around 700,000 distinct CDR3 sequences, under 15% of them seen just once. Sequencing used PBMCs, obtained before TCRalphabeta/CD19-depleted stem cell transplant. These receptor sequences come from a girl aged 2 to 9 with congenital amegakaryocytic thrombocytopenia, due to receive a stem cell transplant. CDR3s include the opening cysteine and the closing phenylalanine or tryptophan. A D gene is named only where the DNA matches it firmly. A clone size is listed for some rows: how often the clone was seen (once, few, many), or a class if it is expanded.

cdr3_nt: TGTGCCAGCAGCTTTCCTCCGGGGGCAGGTTCGAACACCGGGGAGCTGTTTTTT; cdr3_aa: CASSFPPGAGSNTGELFF; j_call: TRBJ2-2; d_call: .; v_call: TRBV7-9; clone_size: few
cdr3_nt: TGTGCCAGCAGCTTAGGAAGCGGGAGGGTGTTGGTTGAGCAGTTCTTC; cdr3_aa: CASSLGSGRVLVEQFF; j_call: TRBJ2-1; d_call: TRBD2; v_call: TRBV7-6; clone_size: once
cdr3_nt: TGTGCCAGCAGCCCGACTAGTTTAGAGCAGTACTTC; cdr3_aa: CASSPTSLEQYF; j_call: TRBJ2-7; d_call: .; v_call: TRBV12-3/TRBV12-4; clone_size: few
cdr3_nt: TGTGCCACCAGTGATCCGACAGGGCGAGACACCGGGGAGCTGTTTTTT; cdr3_aa: CATSDPTGRDTGELFF; j_call: TRBJ2-2; d_call: TRBD1; v_call: TRBV24-1; clone_size: many
cdr3_nt: TGCAGCGCCGGCGGGGGTCTAGCGGGATCCTACGAGCAGTACTTC; cdr3_aa: CSAGGGLAGSYEQYF; j_call: TRBJ2-7; d_call: TRBD2; v_call: TRBV29-1; clone_size: .
cdr3_nt: TGCAGTGCTACCCCCGGGAGGGCCCACACCATATATTTT; cdr3_aa: CSATPGRAHTIYF; j_call: TRBJ1-3; d_call: .; v_call: TRBV20-1; clone_size: many
cdr3_nt: TGTGCCAGCAGTCGGGACGGGACCTACGAGCAGTACTTC; cdr3_aa: CASSRDGTYEQYF; j_call: TRBJ2-7; d_call: .; v_call: TRBV5-5; clone_size: .
cdr3_nt: TGTGCCAGCACATGGGGGGCAGGCTACGAGCAGTACTTC; cdr3_aa: CASTWGAGYEQYF; j_call: TRBJ2-7; d_call: .; v_call: TRBV6-1; clone_size: .
cdr3_nt: TGCGCCAGCAGCTTGGGCCAAGCGGGAGGTGGATCAGATACGCAGTATTTT; cdr3_aa: CASSLGQAGGGSDTQYF; j_call: TRBJ2-3; d_call: TRBD2; v_call: TRBV5-1; clone_size: .
cdr3_nt: TGTGCCAGCAGCCAATCAGACAGGGCCCGCGAGACCCAGTACTTC; cdr3_aa: CASSQSDRARETQYF; j_call: TRBJ2-5; d_call: TRBD1; v_call: TRBV7-9; clone_size: many
cdr3_nt: TGCGCCAGCGGTTCCCAGCAAGAGACCCAGTACTTC; cdr3_aa: CASGSQQETQYF; j_call: TRBJ2-5; d_call: .; v_call: TRBV5-1; clone_size: .
cdr3_nt: TGTGCCACCAGCAGTACTTGGGACAGGGAAGCTTTCTTT; cdr3_aa: CATSSTWDREAFF; j_call: TRBJ1-1; d_call: TRBD1; v_call: TRBV15; clone_size: many
cdr3_nt: TGCAGTGCTACTATAGCGGGACCCTACGAGCAGTACTTC; cdr3_aa: CSATIAGPYEQYF; j_call: TRBJ2-7; d_call: TRBD2; v_call: TRBV20-1; clone_size: many
cdr3_nt: TGTGCCATCGGCCCCCAGCTCCACTGCTCCTACGAGCAGTACTTC; cdr3_aa: CAIGPQLHCSYEQYF; j_call: TRBJ2-7; d_call: .; v_call: TRBV10-3; clone_size: .
cdr3_nt: TGCAGTGCTAGCGGACTAGCGATTTACTACGAGCAGTACTTC; cdr3_aa: CSASGLAIYYEQYF; j_call: TRBJ2-7; d_call: TRBD2; v_call: TRBV20-1; clone_size: many
cdr3_nt: TGTGCCAGCTCACCGCCTGGGGGGAGGGCCGGAGATGAGCAGTTCTTC; cdr3_aa: CASSPPGGRAGDEQFF; j_call: TRBJ2-1; d_call: TRBD2; v_call: TRBV18; clone_size: few
cdr3_nt: TGTGCCAGCAGTGGACAGTTATATGGCTACACCTTC; cdr3_aa: CASSGQLYGYTF; j_call: TRBJ1-2; d_call: .; v_call: TRBV12-3/TRBV12-4; clone_size: .
cdr3_nt: TGTGCCAGCAGCTTAGGATGGGGACAGCCATATCAGCCCCAGCATTTT; cdr3_aa: CASSLGWGQPYQPQHF; j_call: TRBJ1-5; d_call: TRBD1; v_call: TRBV7-9; clone_size: few
cdr3_nt: TGTGCCAGCAGCTCGCCAGAAAGGGCCCACAATGAGCAGTTCTTC; cdr3_aa: CASSSPERAHNEQFF; j_call: TRBJ2-1; d_call: .; v_call: TRBV7-9; clone_size: .
cdr3_nt: TGTGCCACCAGTTCAAGGGAGGGCGGGTTCAATGAGCAGTTCTTC; cdr3_aa: CATSSREGGFNEQFF; j_call: TRBJ2-1; d_call: TRBD2; v_call: TRBV15; clone_size: .
cdr3_nt: TGTGCCAGCAGCTTAGAACAGGGCTCTAATGAAAAACTGTTTTTT; cdr3_aa: CASSLEQGSNEKLFF; j_call: TRBJ1-4; d_call: .; v_call: TRBV7-2; clone_size: many
cdr3_nt: TGCGCCAGCAGCAGTTCTAGCGGGTACACCGGGGAGCTGTTTTTT; cdr3_aa: CASSSSSGYTGELFF; j_call: TRBJ2-2; d_call: TRBD2; v_call: TRBV5-1; clone_size: .
cdr3_nt: TGCGCCAGCACCATTGACCCAAGAACTTCAAGTCAGTTCTTC; cdr3_aa: CASTIDPRTSSQFF; j_call: TRBJ2-1; d_call: .; v_call: TRBV5-1; clone_size: many
cdr3_nt: TGCGCCAGCAGCTTGCCCCGAAATTACAGGTCCCCCTCCTACAATGAGCAGTTCTTC; cdr3_aa: CASSLPRNYRSPSYNEQFF; j_call: TRBJ2-1; d_call: .; v_call: TRBV5-1; clone_size: many
cdr3_nt: TGCGCCAGCAGCTCCCGGGTTGGAGGGCCCTACGAGCAGTACTTC; cdr3_aa: CASSSRVGGPYEQYF; j_call: TRBJ2-7; d_call: .; v_call: TRBV5-1; clone_size: .
cdr3_nt: TGTGCCAGCAGGGACAGTTCGCTCTATGGCTACACCTTC; cdr3_aa: CASRDSSLYGYTF; j_call: TRBJ1-2; d_call: .; v_call: TRBV25-1; clone_size: many
cdr3_nt: TGTGCCAGCAGCAAACTAGCGGGAGGCTTTACGTCCTACAATGAGCAGTTCTTC; cdr3_aa: CASSKLAGGFTSYNEQFF; j_call: TRBJ2-1; d_call: TRBD2; v_call: TRBV7-3; clone_size: few
cdr3_nt: TGTGCCAGCTCCACCGGGACTCACTCCTACAATGAGCAGTTCTTC; cdr3_aa: CASSTGTHSYNEQFF; j_call: TRBJ2-1; d_call: .; v_call: TRBV9; clone_size: many
cdr3_nt: TGTGCCAGCAGCTTGTGGCGACGCTCCTACAATGAGCAGTTCTTC; cdr3_aa: CASSLWRRSYNEQFF; j_call: TRBJ2-1; d_call: .; v_call: TRBV11-2; clone_size: .
cdr3_nt: TGTGCCAGCAGCCACCCGACAGGGATCGCGAACACCGGGGAGCTGTTTTTT; cdr3_aa: CASSHPTGIANTGELFF; j_call: TRBJ2-2; d_call: TRBD1; v_call: TRBV7-9; clone_size: many
cdr3_nt: TGTGCCAGCACTCGGGGTTCGCTGGCGGACGAGCAGTACTTC; cdr3_aa: CASTRGSLADEQYF; j_call: TRBJ2-7; d_call: .; v_call: TRBV6-2/TRBV6-3; clone_size: .
cdr3_nt: TGTGCCAGCAGTCCTACCGGGACAAATGGGGAGACCCAGTACTTC; cdr3_aa: CASSPTGTNGETQYF; j_call: TRBJ2-5; d_call: .; v_call: TRBV12-3/TRBV12-4; clone_size: few
cdr3_nt: TGCAGCATCGTTGGACAGGGAAGATACGAGCAGTACTTC; cdr3_aa: CSIVGQGRYEQYF; j_call: TRBJ2-7; d_call: TRBD1; v_call: TRBV29-1; clone_size: many